The sequence of this T cell receptor (beta chain) was determined in a study of patients and donors after allogeneic stem cell transplantation. This CDR3 has 15 residues. V shed 6 bases, J shed 0 bases, and the junction held 4 bases outside the gene matches. This clonotype was recorded many times. TCRdb re-called the RT-PCR reads with MiXCR, one entry per CDR3 protein. The repertoire holds fewer than 500,000 distinct CDR3 sequences, around 15% seen once, with around 7.2% in the top ten. The V gene is TRBV12-3 or TRBV12-4, the J gene TRBJ2-3; the match to TRBD1 covers 9 bases. The TCR comes from a human donor who was either an allogeneic HSCT recipient or a stem cell or donor lymphocyte infusion donor (not recorded which). It is not recorded whose cells these are; they may come from a transplant donor. The sequenced sample was blood, either unsorted or a sorted T cell fraction (not recorded which). The CDR3 loop is CASSTGTGSTDTQYF. DNA of the CDR3: TGTGCCAGCAGCACCGGGACAGGGAGCACAGATACGCAGTATTTT.